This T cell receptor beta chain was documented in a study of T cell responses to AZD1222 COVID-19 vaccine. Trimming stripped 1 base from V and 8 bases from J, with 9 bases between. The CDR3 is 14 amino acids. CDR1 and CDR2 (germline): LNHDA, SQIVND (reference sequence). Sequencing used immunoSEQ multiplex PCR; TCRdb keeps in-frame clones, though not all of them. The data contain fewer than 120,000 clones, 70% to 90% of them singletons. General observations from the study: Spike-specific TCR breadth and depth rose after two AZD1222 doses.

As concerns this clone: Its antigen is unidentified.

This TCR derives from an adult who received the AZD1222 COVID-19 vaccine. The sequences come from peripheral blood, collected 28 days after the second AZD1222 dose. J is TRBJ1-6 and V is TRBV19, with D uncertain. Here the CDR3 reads CASSIVVGDSPLHF. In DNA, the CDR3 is TGTGCCAGTAGTATAGTAGTCGGTGATTCACCCCTCCACTTT.